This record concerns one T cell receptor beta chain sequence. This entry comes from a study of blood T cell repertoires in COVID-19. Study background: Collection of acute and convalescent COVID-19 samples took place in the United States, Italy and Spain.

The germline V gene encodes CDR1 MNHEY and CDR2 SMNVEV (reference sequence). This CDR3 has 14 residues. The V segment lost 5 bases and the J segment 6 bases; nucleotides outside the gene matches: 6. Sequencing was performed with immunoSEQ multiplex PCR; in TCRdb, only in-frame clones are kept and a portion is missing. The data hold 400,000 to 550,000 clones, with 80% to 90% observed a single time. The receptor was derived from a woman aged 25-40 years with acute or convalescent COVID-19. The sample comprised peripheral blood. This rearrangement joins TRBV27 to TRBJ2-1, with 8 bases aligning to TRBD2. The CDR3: CASSRSGALNEQFF. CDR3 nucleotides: TGTGCCAGCAGTCGTAGCGGGGCACTCAATGAGCAGTTCTTC.